Shown below are 15 T cell receptor beta chains from a single sample sequenced in a study of immune characterization of retroperitoneal liposarcoma. TCRdb fed the PCR reads into MiXCR, producing one record per CDR3 protein. The sample shows 10,000 or so distinct CDR3 sequences, less than 35% of them seen only once. The sequenced sample was tumor tissue. The source of these receptors is a male donor with retroperitoneal liposarcoma.

Turning to this clonotype: The junction differs from germline at one of its ends, possibly a read error. The gene calls are TRBV7-4 and TRBJ2-1; 8 bases map to TRBD2. Germline CDR1 reads SGHVT; CDR2 reads SQSDAQ. The CDR3 contains 14 residues. The CDR3 nucleotides are TGTGCCAGCAGCCAGAGAGCGGGAGACGTGGGTCGGATCTTC. The encoded protein is CASSQRAGDVGRIF.

The chain is built from TRBV10-2 and TRBJ1-1; no definite D call. V was cut by 8 bases and J by 1 base, with 8 bases left in between. From germline, CDR1 is WSHSY and CDR2 SAAADI. The CDR3 spans 12 residues. CDR3 residues: CASDPGNTEAFF. The CDR3, as DNA: TGCGCCAGCGACCCAGGGAACACTGAAGCTTTCTTT.

This clonotype is classed as medium-sized. The chain joins TRBV27 to TRBJ2-3, with 7 bases aligning to TRBD1. The germline gives CDR1 MNHEY, CDR2 SMNVEV (reference sequence). CDR3 size: 14 residues. V lost 6 bases and J lost 6; bases outside the gene matches: 9. The CDR3 here is CASSDGTVGDTQYF. Written as DNA, the CDR3 is TGTGCCAGCAGCGATGGGACAGTCGGGGATACGCAGTATTTT.

This clonotype was seen ten or more times. In DNA, the CDR3 is TGTGCCAGCAGCTGGGACTTCGTTCAGCCCCAGCATTTT. Its translation: CASSWDFVQPQHF. This sequence joins TRBV7-8 and TRBJ1-5; D might be TRBD1 (5 bases). The length of the CDR3 is 13 residues. CDR1 and CDR2 (germline): SGHVS, FQNEAQ. V lost 4 bases, J lost 6 bases, and 10 bases lay in between.

The V and J genes are TRBV10-1 and TRBJ2-5; D gene ambiguous. Deletions cut 11 bases from V and 4 bases from J, with 20 bases between. This CDR3 spans 14 amino acids. CDR1 and CDR2 from the germline V gene are WNHNN and SYGVQD (reference sequence). In DNA, the CDR3 is TGCGCCCCTCTGGAGAAGGTTTTGGGAGAGACCCAGTACTTC. This gives the protein CAPLEKVLGETQYF.

V is TRBV7-2 and J is TRBJ1-1; no firm D call. Germline CDR1 is SGHTA and CDR2 is FQGNSA. Trimming removed 3 bases at V and 6 bases at J, with 5 bases between. This CDR3 has 11 amino acids. CDR3 protein: CASSLRAEAFF. The CDR3 DNA reads TGTGCCAGCAGCTTGAGGGCTGAAGCTTTCTTT.

The chain joins TRBV7-2 to TRBJ2-5; the match to TRBD2 covers 14 bases. The junction had 10 bases not matched to a gene; V was cut back by 5 bases and J by 11 bases. Germline V gene data show CDR1 as SGHTA and CDR2 as FQGNSA. The CDR3 is 15 amino acids. CDR3 sequence: CASSQGLAGANEQYF. CDR3 nucleotides: TGTGCCAGCAGCCAGGGACTAGCGGGAGCCAATGAGCAGTACTTC.

This clonotype ranks as medium-sized. The chain recombines TRBV7-2 with TRBJ1-1; D unresolved. The CDR3 loop spans 14 amino acids. V was trimmed by 0 bases and J by 1 base, leaving 6 bases between them. Germline values: CDR1 SGHTA, CDR2 FQGNSA. The DNA of the CDR3 is TGTGCCAGCAGCTTAGCGATAAGGAACACTGAAGCTTTCTTT. Protein product: CASSLAIRNTEAFF.

This chain uses TRBV6-8 with TRBJ1-2, with TRBD1 identical over 8 bases. The CDR3 totals 14 residues. Trimming at V came to 5 bases and at J to 7 bases, leaving 9 bases not matched to a gene. Per germline, CDR1 MNHGY and CDR2 SAAAGT. Written as DNA, the CDR3 is TGTGCCAGCAGTATGTCGGACAGGGTTAGTGGCTACACCTTC. The encoded protein is CASSMSDRVSGYTF.

This clonotype was observed at least ten times. The chain carries TRBV12-5 and TRBJ2-6; the match to TRBD2 covers 7 bases. The CDR3 loop spans 16 amino acids. Per germline, CDR1 LGHNT and CDR2 FRNRAP. Germline trimming cut 6 bases from V and 0 bases from J; bases unmatched to any gene: 5. CDR3: CASGLGGGSGANVLTF. The DNA for the CDR3 is TGTGCTAGTGGCCTGGGGGGGGGCTCTGGGGCCAACGTCCTGACTTTC.

The CDR3 protein is CATLRTSGISDTQYF. CDR3 bases: TGTGCCACCCTCAGGACTAGCGGGATCTCAGATACGCAGTATTTT. The J gene is TRBJ2-3, the V gene TRBV6-1; 12 nucleotides match TRBD2. Germline loops: CDR1 MNHNS, CDR2 SASEGT. V lost 10 bases to trimming and J lost 4 bases; unmatched junction nucleotides: 9. The CDR3 is 15 amino acids.

In its sample, this clonotype ranks as medium-sized (0.01 to 0.1%). The rearrangement joins TRBV6-1 to TRBJ2-1; tentatively, D is TRBD2 (6 bases). The CDR3 extends over 17 amino acids. Trimming stripped 2 bases from V and 13 bases from J, with 27 bases between. The germline V gene has CDR1 MNHNS and CDR2 SASEGT. CDR3 amino acids: CASSEMRDLKNQETQFF. Here the CDR3 DNA reads TGTGCCAGCAGTGAAATGAGGGACTTAAAAAACCAAGAGACCCAGTTCTTC.

This clonotype showed up many times. This chain joins TRBV6-1 and TRBJ2-7; TRBD1 matches 9 bases. J gave up 1 base and V 9 bases, and 7 bases lay outside the gene matches. Germline CDR1 MNHNS, CDR2 SASEGT. CDR3 length: 14 residues. Here the CDR3 reads CASGADRGSYEQYF. The CDR3 bases are TGTGCCAGTGGAGCGGACAGGGGATCCTACGAGCAGTACTTC.

The J gene is TRBJ2-3, the V gene TRBV7-2; a possible D gene is TRBD2 (6 bases). The end of the DNA fits TRBJ2-1 better, so the J call may be wrong. The germline CDR1 and CDR2 sequences are SGHTA and FQGNSA. CDR3 length equals 15 residues. CDR3 loop: CASSFLGRDLGEQFF. CDR3 bases: TGTGCCAGCAGCTTTCTCGGGAGAGACTTGGGGGAGCAGTTCTTC.

This rearrangement joins TRBV11-3 to TRBJ1-5; D is ambiguous. V was trimmed by 5 bases and J by 2 bases, leaving 10 bases between them. CDR3 size: 14 residues. Germline CDR1 is SGHNT and CDR2 is YENEEA. CDR3 loop: CASSPLGGNQPQHF. CDR3 bases: TGTGCCAGCAGCCCGCTCGGGGGCAATCAGCCCCAGCATTTT.